These T cell receptor beta chains were read from a single sample in a study of tumor and adjacent non-tumor tissue in lung cancer. In TCRdb, the multiplex PCR reads were re-called with MiXCR into one record per CDR3 protein. The sample lists under 150,000 distinct CDR3 sequences; roughly 70% were seen once. What was sequenced was lung tumor tissue. The receptors derive from a man aged 55 to 70 with small cell lung cancer. CDR3s include the opening cysteine and the closing phenylalanine or tryptophan. D genes are given only for firm matches. Where a row states a size, it is once, few, many or the class of an expanded clone; other rows omit it.

V gene: TRBV28; D gene: -; J gene: TRBJ2-7; clone size: -; CDR3 DNA: TGTGCCAGCAGTTCTATTTCCTACGAGCAGTACTTC; CDR3 protein: CASSSISYEQYF
V gene: TRBV5-5; D gene: -; J gene: TRBJ1-4; clone size: -; CDR3 DNA: TGTGCCAACAGCGCCGGGGGTAGGGCTAATGAAAAACTGTTTTTT; CDR3 protein: CANSAGGRANEKLFF
V gene: TRBV5-1; D gene: TRBD2; J gene: TRBJ2-3; clone size: once; CDR3 DNA: TGCGCCAGCAGTTTGGGTCTAGCGGGAGGGTCCGAAGATACGCAGTATTTT; CDR3 protein: CASSLGLAGGSEDTQYF
V gene: TRBV6-5; D gene: -; J gene: TRBJ2-1; clone size: -; CDR3 DNA: TGTGCCAGCAGTTACCGACAGGTGGGCTACAATGAGCAGTTCTTC; CDR3 protein: CASSYRQVGYNEQFF
V gene: TRBV11-2; D gene: TRBD2; J gene: TRBJ2-1; clone size: medium-sized; CDR3 DNA: TGTGCCAGCAGCCAACTTACTATTACTAGCGGGATTAACTACAATGAGCAGTTCTTC; CDR3 protein: CASSQLTITSGINYNEQFF
V gene: TRBV11-2; D gene: -; J gene: TRBJ2-5; clone size: few; CDR3 DNA: TGTGCCAGCAGCTTGGGCCGACGGCGCACGGGGGCCAGAGGGACCCAGTACTTC; CDR3 protein: CASSLGRRRTGARGTQYF
V gene: TRBV4-1; D gene: -; J gene: TRBJ1-3; clone size: once; CDR3 DNA: TGCGCCAGCAGCCGAGTACAGTCGAGCGGAAACACCATATATTTT; CDR3 protein: CASSRVQSSGNTIYF
V gene: TRBV29-1; D gene: -; J gene: TRBJ1-2; clone size: -; CDR3 DNA: TGCATCGTTGGGGTTGCCGGGGACGTCGGGTACTATGGCTACACCTTC; CDR3 protein: CIVGVAGDVGYYGYTF
V gene: TRBV6-6; D gene: -; J gene: TRBJ1-1; clone size: -; CDR3 DNA: TGTGCCAGCAGTAAGGGGGGAGGAGTCACTGAAGCTTTCTTT; CDR3 protein: CASSKGGGVTEAFF
V gene: TRBV20-1; D gene: TRBD2; J gene: TRBJ2-3; clone size: -; CDR3 DNA: TGCAGTGCTACCCTAGGACTAGCGGGAGTGTCGGATACGCATTATTTT; CDR3 protein: CSATLGLAGVSDTHYF
V gene: TRBV11-2; D gene: -; J gene: TRBJ1-6; clone size: -; CDR3 DNA: TGTGCCAGCAACTTAACCAGTGGCGGCTCACCCCTCCACTTT; CDR3 protein: CASNLTSGGSPLHF
V gene: TRBV6-1; D gene: TRBD1; J gene: TRBJ2-1; clone size: -; CDR3 DNA: TGTACCAACAGTGAAGCGCCCCAGGGACAGGCCCTCTACAATGAGCAGTTCTTC; CDR3 protein: CTNSEAPQGQALYNEQFF
V gene: TRBV7-3; D gene: -; J gene: TRBJ2-1; clone size: -; CDR3 DNA: TGTGCCAGTAGCTTAACGAGATGTGAGCAGTTCTTC; CDR3 protein: CASSLTRCEQFF
V gene: TRBV20-1; D gene: TRBD1; J gene: TRBJ2-7; clone size: -; CDR3 DNA: TGCAGTGTTCGGACAGGAGGCGGTAGCGAGCAGTACTTC; CDR3 protein: CSVRTGGGSEQYF
V gene: TRBV30; D gene: TRBD2; J gene: TRBJ2-2; clone size: -; CDR3 DNA: TGTGCCTCGCCGGGACTAGCGGGAGGGGTCACCGGGGAGCTGTTTTTT; CDR3 protein: CASPGLAGGVTGELFF
V gene: TRBV19; D gene: TRBD2; J gene: TRBJ2-2; clone size: -; CDR3 DNA: TGTGCCAGTAGTATAGGGATAGCGGGAAGGAACACCGGGGAGTTGTTTTTT; CDR3 protein: CASSIGIAGRNTGELFF
V gene: TRBV4-1; D gene: -; J gene: TRBJ2-2; clone size: -; CDR3 DNA: TGCGCCGGCAGCCAAGATAGAGGGGGGGCGAGCACCGGGGAACTGTTTTTT; CDR3 protein: CAGSQDRGGASTGELFF
V gene: TRBV11-2; D gene: -; J gene: TRBJ2-1; clone size: -; CDR3 DNA: TGTGCCAGCAGCCCCCGACCAATCGCATTAGCGTGTCCTGACAATGAGCAGTTCTTC; CDR3 protein: CASSPRPIALACPDNEQFF
V gene: TRBV14; D gene: -; J gene: TRBJ1-1; clone size: -; CDR3 DNA: TGTACCAGCAGCCCCGACAGGACGGGTGAAGCTTTCTTT; CDR3 protein: CTSSPDRTGEAFF
V gene: TRBV11-2; D gene: TRBD1; J gene: TRBJ2-7; clone size: -; CDR3 DNA: TGTGCCAGCAGCTTGGTATCACGACAGGGTTACGAGGAGTACTTC; CDR3 protein: CASSLVSRQGYEEYF
V gene: TRBV29-1; D gene: TRBD1; J gene: TRBJ1-2; clone size: -; CDR3 DNA: TGCAGCACCTCGACAGGGTCCAACTATGGCTACACCTTC; CDR3 protein: CSTSTGSNYGYTF
V gene: TRBV6-1; D gene: -; J gene: TRBJ2-3; clone size: -; CDR3 DNA: TGTGCCAGCAGCGAGGGGGGGTATTGCATAAATACTCAGTATTTT; CDR3 protein: CASSEGGYCINTQYF
V gene: TRBV7-8; D gene: -; J gene: TRBJ1-3; clone size: -; CDR3 DNA: TGTGCCAGCAGCTTAGCGGGAGGGATTTTCTCTGGAAACACCATATATTTT; CDR3 protein: CASSLAGGIFSGNTIYF
V gene: TRBV20-1; D gene: TRBD2; J gene: TRBJ2-1; clone size: many; CDR3 DNA: TGCTTACCCGGACTAGCGGTATACAATGAGCAGTTCTTC; CDR3 protein: CLPGLAVYNEQFF